This T cell receptor (beta chain) is from a study of blood T cell repertoires in COVID-19. Note on this clone: The junction departs from germline at one end; a sequencing error may be responsible.

Per the germline V gene, CDR1 is SNHLY and CDR2 is FYNNEI. The CDR3 has 14 amino acids. The data were produced by immunoSEQ multiplex PCR, yet TCRdb's version contains in-frame clones alone and is incomplete. The sample lists around 430,000 clones; 85% to 90% were seen once. This sequence originates from a woman aged 50 to 65 who had recovered from COVID-19. This sequence joins TRBV2 and TRBJ2-1; 10 nucleotides match TRBD2. Sequenced material: PBMCs or T cells enriched from blood (not recorded which). The CDR3 DNA follows: TGTGCCAGCAGTGACCAAGGGTTTCTAGCGGGGGTACTCTTC. It yields the protein CASSDQGFLAGVLF. The whole variable domain, filled in from reference TRBV2 and TRBJ2-1, reads EPEVTQTPSHQVTQMGQEVILRCVPISNHLYFYWYRQILGQKVEFLVSFYNNEISEKSEIFDDQFSVERPDGSNFTLKIRSTKLEDSAMYFCASSDQGFLAGVLFGPGTRLTVL.